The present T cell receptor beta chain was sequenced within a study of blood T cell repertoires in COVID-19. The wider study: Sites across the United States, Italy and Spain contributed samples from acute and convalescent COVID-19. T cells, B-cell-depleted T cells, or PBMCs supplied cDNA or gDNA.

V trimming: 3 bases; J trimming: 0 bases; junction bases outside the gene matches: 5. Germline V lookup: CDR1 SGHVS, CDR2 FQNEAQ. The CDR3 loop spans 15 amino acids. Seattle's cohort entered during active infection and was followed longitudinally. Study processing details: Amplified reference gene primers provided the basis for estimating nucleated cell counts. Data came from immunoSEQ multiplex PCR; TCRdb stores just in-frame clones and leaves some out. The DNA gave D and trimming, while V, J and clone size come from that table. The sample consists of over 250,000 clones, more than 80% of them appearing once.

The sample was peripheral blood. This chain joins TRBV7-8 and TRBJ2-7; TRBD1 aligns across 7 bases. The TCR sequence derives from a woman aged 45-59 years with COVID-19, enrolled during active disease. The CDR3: CASSFRDSRSYEQYF. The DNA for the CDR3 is TGTGCCAGCAGCTTCCGGGACAGCCGCTCCTACGAGCAGTACTTC.